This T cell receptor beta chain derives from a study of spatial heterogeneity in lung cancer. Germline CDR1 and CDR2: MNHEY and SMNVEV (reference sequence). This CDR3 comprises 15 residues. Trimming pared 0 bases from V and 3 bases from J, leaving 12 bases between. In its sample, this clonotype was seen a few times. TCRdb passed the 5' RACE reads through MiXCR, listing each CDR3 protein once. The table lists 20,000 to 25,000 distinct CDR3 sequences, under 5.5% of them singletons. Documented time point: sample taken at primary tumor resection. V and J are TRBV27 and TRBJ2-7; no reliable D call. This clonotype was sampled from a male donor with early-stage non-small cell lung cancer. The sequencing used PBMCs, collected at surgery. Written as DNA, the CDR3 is TGTGCCAGCAGTTTATCGTACTCAACCGGCTACGAGCAGTACTTC. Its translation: CASSLSYSTGYEQYF.